The 22 T cell receptor beta chains reported below all come from one sample, sequenced in a study of cytomegalovirus exposure and HLA in healthy donors. Primers: 60 Vbeta forward and 13 Jbeta reverse. Some clones are missing from TCRdb's copy, which holds only in-frame ones; the method was immunoSEQ multiplex PCR. Of around 80,000 clones in the sample, roughly a tenth are singletons; the top ten hold around 24%. The sequenced sample was PBMCs. The receptors were sampled from a man between 60 and 75 years old in good health and CMV-seropositive.

This sequence joins TRBV28 and TRBJ2-3; 14 nucleotides agree with TRBD2. V shed 6 bases, J shed 4 bases, and the junction held 6 bases outside the gene matches. There are 16 residues in the CDR3. Germline CDR1 and CDR2: MDHEN and SYDVKM. The CDR3 DNA sequence: TGTGCCAGCAGCCCCCGACTAGCGGGAGGGGCAGATACGCAGTATTTT. Its translation: CASSPRLAGGADTQYF.

This clone was counted a few times. The chain links TRBV28 to TRBJ1-5; weak D call: TRBD1 (5 bases). Trimming removed 5 bases from V and 5 bases from J, with 10 bases in between. The CDR3 runs to 13 residues. CDR1 is MDHEN and CDR2 is SYDVKM in the germline V gene. CDR3 amino acids: CASSPTEYQPQHF. The CDR3, as DNA: TGTGCCAGCAGTCCGACAGAATATCAGCCCCAGCATTTT. The complete variable domain, with remaining parts taken from reference TRBV28 and TRBJ1-5, reads DVKVTQSSRYLVKRTGEKVFLECVQDMDHENMFWYRQDPGLGLRLIYFSYDVKMKEKGDIPEGYSVSREKKERFSLILESASTNQTSMYLCASSPTEYQPQHFGDGTRLSIL.

This clone was observed a few times. This sequence joins TRBV30 and TRBJ2-5; 7 nucleotides align to TRBD2. The CDR3 loop spans 13 amino acids. V lost 1 base to trimming and J lost 5 bases; unmatched junction nucleotides: 4. The germline V gene has CDR1 GTSNPN and CDR2 SVGIG (reference sequence). This CDR3 reads CAWSAGRGETQYF. DNA of the CDR3: TGTGCCTGGAGTGCAGGGCGGGGGGAGACCCAGTACTTC.

The V and J genes are TRBV6-7 and TRBJ2-1; D is perhaps TRBD2 (5 bases). TRBV6-7 is an open reading frame whose function is uncertain. This CDR3 is 12 amino acids long. Trimming took 5 bases from V and 8 from J, leaving 10 bases between them. CDR3 DNA sequence: TGTGCCAGCAGTAGGACTCGTTATGAGCAGTTCTTC. Encoded protein: CASSRTRYEQFF.

This clone showed up just a few times. The chain recombines TRBV11-2 with TRBJ2-2, with TRBD1 matching 8 bases. V was pared by 6 bases and J by 8 bases, with 8 bases of the junction left unmatched. The germline V gene encodes CDR1 SGHAT and CDR2 FQNNGV. The CDR3 runs to 14 residues. The CDR3 loop reads CASREIRGPGELFF. The CDR3 bases are TGTGCCAGCAGGGAGATCAGGGGGCCGGGGGAGCTGTTTTTT.

This clone was counted a few times. The chain is built from TRBV4-1 and TRBJ2-5; 10 positions agree with TRBD2. The CDR3 is 16 amino acids. With 0 bases clipped from V and 4 bases from J, the junction kept 5 bases outside the gene matches. The germline gives CDR1 MGHRA, CDR2 YSYEKL. The CDR3 here is CASSQDPSGSGETQYF. In DNA, the CDR3 is TGCGCCAGCAGCCAAGATCCTAGCGGGAGTGGAGAGACCCAGTACTTC.

The chain has TRBV7-2 and TRBJ2-1; 9 positions agree with TRBD2. Germline CDR1 SGHTA, CDR2 FQGNSA. The CDR3 contains 12 residues. J lost 15 bases, V lost 3 bases, and 6 bases had no gene match. CDR3 sequence reads: CASSLGGLALFF. The CDR3 DNA is TGTGCCAGCAGCTTGGGGGGACTAGCACTGTTCTTC. The whole variable domain, remainder taken from reference TRBV7-2 and TRBJ2-1, is GAGVSQSPSNKVTEKGKDVELRCDPISGHTALYWYRQSLGQGLEFLIYFQGNSAPDKSGLPSDRFSAERTGGSVSTLTIQRTQQEDSAVYLCASSLGGLALFFGPGTRLTVL.

This clone has only a few counts. The CDR3 loop is CASSEGSRPNTGELFF. The CDR3 region has the DNA TGTGCCAGCAGCGAGGGGTCTCGGCCGAACACCGGGGAGCTGTTTTTT. The rearrangement uses TRBV9 and TRBJ2-2; D is possibly TRBD1 (5 bases). This CDR3 comprises 16 residues. Germline CDR1 SGDLS, CDR2 YYNGEE. V lost 3 bases and J lost 0, with 12 bases in between.

This clone was seen more than once but under ten times. The chain has TRBV7-5 and TRBJ1-2. TRBV7-5 is flagged as a pseudogene. This CDR3 is built from 14 residues. This chain's CDR3 is CARSSERANYGYTF. CDR3 bases: TGTGCCAGAAGCTCGGAGAGGGCTAACTATGGCTACACCTTC.

The chain is built from TRBV6-6 and TRBJ2-3; 7 nucleotides match TRBD1. Germline CDR1 and CDR2: MNHNY and SVGAGI (reference sequence). J gave up 1 base and V 0 bases, and 1 base lay outside the gene matches. The CDR3 extends over 15 amino acids. CDR3: CASSYSGTGTDTQYF. The CDR3 nucleotides are TGTGCCAGCAGTTACTCTGGGACAGGCACAGATACGCAGTATTTT.

The CDR3 region is CASSQGRGNVDQPQHF. CDR3 bases: TGCGCCAGCAGCCAGGGCAGGGGTAATGTCGACCAGCCCCAGCATTTT. This chain links TRBV4-1 with TRBJ1-5; D is perhaps TRBD1 (6 bases). Germline CDR1 reads MGHRA; CDR2 reads YSYEKL. This CDR3 contains 16 residues. V was clipped by 3 bases and J by 7 bases, with 19 bases between them.

This clone was counted only a few times. The chain links TRBV9 to TRBJ2-3; D call uncertain. Trimming took off 2 bases at V and 6 bases at J, with 10 bases between the two ends. The CDR3 has 13 residues. Per the germline V gene, CDR1 is SGDLS and CDR2 is YYNGEE. This CDR3 reads CASSVSKQDTQYF. The CDR3 region has the DNA TGTGCCAGCAGCGTTAGCAAGCAGGATACGCAGTATTTT.

This chain connects TRBV27 to TRBJ2-7, with D possibly matching TRBD2 (6 bases). The length of the CDR3 is 14 residues. Trimming pared 6 bases from V and 3 bases from J, leaving 15 bases between. Germline assignment: CDR1 MNHEY and CDR2 SMNVEV (reference sequence). CDR3 coding DNA: TGTGCCAGCAGCCTAGGAGGGCGTCTCTACGAGCAGTACTTC. Protein sequence: CASSLGGRLYEQYF.

This clone was picked up a small number of times. The rearrangement links TRBV25-1 to TRBJ1-2; unclear D gene. Trimming removed 2 bases at V and 6 bases at J, with 7 bases between. The CDR3 consists of 12 residues. CDR1 and CDR2 (germline): MGHDK, SYGVNS. Written as DNA, the CDR3 is TGTGCCAGCAGTGAACGAGGAGATGGCTACACCTTC. This translates into CASSERGDGYTF.

J is TRBJ2-1 and V is TRBV28, with 11 bases identical to TRBD2. Germline CDR1 and CDR2: MDHEN and SYDVKM. The CDR3 totals 14 residues. DNA of the CDR3: TGTGCTAGCTTAGCGGGAGGGCCAAGGAATGAGCAGTTCTTC. This gives the protein CASLAGGPRNEQFF.

The genes are TRBV5-1 and TRBJ1-5; a possible D gene is TRBD1 (5 bases). V lost 0 bases, J lost 2 bases, and 6 bases lay in between. CDR1 is SGHRS and CDR2 is YFSETQ in the germline V gene. The length of the CDR3 is 14 residues. CDR3 sequence: CASSLGRGNQPQHF. The CDR3 DNA follows: TGCGCCAGCAGCTTGGGCAGGGGCAATCAGCCCCAGCATTTT.

The chain is built from TRBV11-1 and TRBJ1-1; D remains ambiguous. Germline CDR1 and CDR2: SGHAT and FQDESV (reference sequence). The CDR3 runs 13 residues. V was cut by 4 bases and J by 5 bases, with 11 bases left in between. The CDR3 spells CASSSGSWTEAFF. DNA of the CDR3: TGTGCCAGCAGCTCGGGGAGTTGGACTGAAGCTTTCTTT.

This clone came up a few times. J is TRBJ2-2 and V is TRBV7-2; 7 bases map to TRBD2. Germline CDR1 is SGHTA and CDR2 is FQGNSA. V shed 5 bases, J shed 5 bases, and the junction held 11 bases outside the gene matches. The CDR3 has 16 amino acids. CDR3 sequence reads: CASSRTAGVNTGELFF. CDR3 sequence (DNA): TGTGCCAGCAGCCGGACGGCGGGAGTGAATACCGGGGAGCTGTTTTTT.

The chain combines TRBV5-8 with TRBJ2-6; D is ambiguous. CDR3 size: 15 residues. V was pared by 4 bases and J by 1 base, with 9 bases between. Germline CDR1 SGHTS, CDR2 YDEGEE. CDR3 sequence: CASSAARSGANVLTF. The CDR3 DNA follows: TGTGCCAGCAGCGCCGCCAGGTCTGGGGCCAACGTCCTGACTTTC.

In DNA, the CDR3 is TGTGCCAGCAGTTTCCACCCCACTGACAACAATGAGCAGTTCTTC. Amino acid sequence: CASSFHPTDNNEQFF. The V gene is TRBV6-1, the J gene TRBJ2-1, with D hard to call. Germline V gene sequence: CDR1 MNHNS, CDR2 SASEGT. The CDR3 runs 15 residues. The germline V and J ends were trimmed by 5 bases and 5 bases, with 16 bases remaining between them.

The chain joins TRBV5-1 to TRBJ2-7; 11 nucleotides match TRBD2. Germline assignment: CDR1 SGHRS and CDR2 YFSETQ. Trimming at V came to 0 bases and at J to 7 bases, leaving 0 bases not matched to a gene. This CDR3 contains 13 residues. DNA for the CDR3: TGCGCCAGCAGCTTGGGACTAGCGGGAGAGCAGTACTTC. This encodes CASSLGLAGEQYF.

This chain links TRBV9 with TRBJ2-5, with a possible D match to TRBD2 (6 bases). Near its end, the DNA agrees better with TRBJ2-7, so the J call may be wrong. Germline V CDR1 and CDR2: SGDLS, YYNGEE. CDR3 length equals 14 residues. CDR3 nucleotides: TGTGCCAGCAGCGCCCAGGGCCGGGGGTACGAGCAGTACTTC. Its protein product is CASSAQGRGYEQYF.